These 13 T cell receptor beta chains came from one sample sequenced in a study of blood T cell repertoires in COVID-19. Clones were sequenced by immunoSEQ multiplex PCR, and TCRdb holds only the in-frame ones, with some missing. In the table there are roughly 500,000 clones, 70% to 90% of which are singletons. The material sequenced was peripheral blood. The source is a human donor in a cohort sampled during active COVID-19.

This clone occurred a few times. This chain links TRBV15 with TRBJ1-4, with D tentatively TRBD1 (5 bases). Trimming cost V 0 bases and J 6 bases, with 11 bases left between them. This CDR3 spans 15 amino acids. The germline V gene has CDR1 LNHNV and CDR2 YYDKDF (reference sequence). CDR3 nucleotides: TGTGCCACCAGCAGAGATGGGGGGACCGATGAAAAACTGTTTTTT. Its translation is CATSRDGGTDEKLFF.

This chain joins TRBV9 and TRBJ2-3; 8 bases line up with TRBD2. The CDR3 totals 15 residues. V trimming: 0 bases; J trimming: 4 bases; junction bases outside the gene matches: 4. From germline, CDR1 is SGDLS and CDR2 YYNGEE. The CDR3 protein is CASSVDSGSPDTQYF. The CDR3 region has the DNA TGTGCCAGCAGCGTAGACAGCGGGAGCCCAGATACGCAGTATTTT.

The chain joins TRBV9 to TRBJ2-1; D is possibly TRBD2 (6 bases). Germline CDR1 SGDLS, CDR2 YYNGEE. The CDR3 length is 16 residues. V was trimmed by 0 bases and J by 8 bases, leaving 18 bases between them. The CDR3: CASSVDSGEAQDEQFF. The DNA for the CDR3 is TGTGCCAGCAGCGTAGATTCGGGGGAGGCCCAAGATGAGCAGTTCTTC.

Written as DNA, the CDR3 is TGTGCCAGCAGCCAACAAGGGACTAGCGCGAACACCGGGGAGCTGTTTTTT. It encodes CASSQQGTSANTGELFF. V gene TRBV7-3 combines with J gene TRBJ2-2; 10 bases map to TRBD2. Germline-derived CDR1 and CDR2 are SGHTA and FQGTGA. J gave up 0 bases and V 5 bases, and 6 bases lay outside the gene matches. This CDR3 comprises 17 residues.

This sequence joins TRBV3-1 (or the pseudogene TRBV3-2) and TRBJ2-7, with 7 bases aligning to TRBD2. The CDR3 covers 15 residues. Trimming removed 0 bases from V and 2 bases from J; junction bases left unmatched: 4. The germline CDR1 and CDR2 sequences are LGHDT and YNNKEL (reference sequence). The CDR3 sequence: CASSQDGRDPYEQYF. Here the CDR3 DNA reads TGTGCCAGCAGCCAAGATGGGAGGGACCCCTACGAGCAGTACTTC.

This chain joins TRBV10-1 and TRBJ2-1, with a weak D call TRBD1 (5 bases). The V gene lost 3 bases and the J gene lost 3 bases, with 9 bases spanning the gap. The CDR3 runs to 14 residues. The germline V gene has CDR1 WNHNN and CDR2 SYGVQD (reference sequence). The chain's CDR3 is CASSEQVGYNEQFF. For the CDR3, the DNA is TGCGCCAGCAGTGAACAGGTTGGCTACAATGAGCAGTTCTTC.

The gene calls are TRBV27 and TRBJ1-2; no clear D. The CDR3 spans 13 residues. V lost 0 bases to trimming and J lost 4 bases, with 6 bases between them. The germline V gene has CDR1 MNHEY and CDR2 SMNVEV (reference sequence). CDR3 in amino acids: CASSLSVSYGYTF. CDR3 sequence (DNA): TGTGCCAGCAGTTTATCGGTCAGCTATGGCTACACCTTC.

The chain links TRBV7-8 to TRBJ2-1, with 16 bases fitting TRBD2. This CDR3 region has 18 residues. Germline V lookup: CDR1 SGHVS, CDR2 FQNEAQ. Trimming cost V 5 bases and J 7 bases; bases outside gene matches: 11. The CDR3, as DNA: TGTGCCAGCAGCCCGCCGGGACTAGCGGGAGGGCCGGGAAATGAGCAGTTCTTC. As protein: CASSPPGLAGGPGNEQFF.

The rearrangement uses TRBV6-5 and TRBJ1-2; D possibly corresponds to TRBD1 (5 bases). Germline CDR1 is MNHEY and CDR2 is SVGAGI. With 6 bases removed from V and 4 bases from J, the gap between germline ends came to 15 bases. This CDR3 contains 14 residues. For the CDR3, the DNA is TGTGCCAGCAGGACCCCGGGACTTTTCTATGGCTACACCTTC. Translation: CASRTPGLFYGYTF.

This clone has only one observation. V is TRBV7-9 and J is TRBJ1-2; 8 bases map to TRBD1. CDR1 and CDR2 from the germline V gene are SEHNR and FQNEAQ (reference sequence). There are 15 residues in the CDR3. After removal of 0 bases from V and 3 bases from J, the junction contained 3 bases not matched to a gene. The CDR3 DNA follows: TGTGCCAGCAGCTTAGCAGGACAGGGAGACTATGGCTACACCTTC. This sequence encodes CASSLAGQGDYGYTF.

The chain joins TRBV27 to TRBJ1-1; weak D call: TRBD1 (5 bases). The CDR3 runs 15 residues. From germline, CDR1 is MNHEY and CDR2 SMNVEV (reference sequence). Here the CDR3 DNA reads TGTTCCTCCGGCGAGGCGGGGGTTCCGAACACTGAAGCTTTCTTT. This sequence encodes CSSGEAGVPNTEAFF.

This chain connects TRBV6-5 to TRBJ2-2; 7 bases are shared with TRBD1. This CDR3 contains 14 residues. V lost 5 bases to trimming and J lost 7 bases; unmatched junction nucleotides: 7. From germline, CDR1 is MNHEY and CDR2 SVGAGI. The CDR3 nucleotides are TGTGCCAGCAGTCCAATAGGACAGGTCGGGGAGCTGTTTTTT. This codes for CASSPIGQVGELFF.

The chain couples TRBV19 to TRBJ2-3, with TRBD1 identical over 9 bases. The germline V gene has CDR1 LNHDA and CDR2 SQIVND (reference sequence). The CDR3 consists of 16 residues. Trimming at V came to 5 bases and at J to 4 bases, leaving 10 bases not matched to a gene. The CDR3 protein is CASSADRDREADTQYF. CDR3 in DNA: TGTGCCAGTAGTGCCGACCGGGACAGGGAGGCAGATACGCAGTATTTT.